Listed below are T cell receptor beta chains from one sample, sequenced in a study of cytomegalovirus exposure and HLA in healthy donors. Libraries were prepared by immunoSEQ multiplex PCR; TCRdb keeps only in-frame clonotypes and omits some of them. This repertoire includes some 47,000 clones. Material for sequencing was PBMCs. Every receptor here comes from a woman in her forties in good health and CMV-seronegative. CDR3s include the opening cysteine and the closing phenylalanine or tryptophan. Each record gives: D gene, clone size, V gene, J gene, CDR3 DNA, CDR3 protein. D genes are given only for firm matches. Size values are once, few and many counts, or a class for expanded clones, and some rows have none.

>-|-|TRBV18|TRBJ2-2
TGTGCCAGCTCACCACACAGGGATCGTACCGGGGAGCTGTTTTTT
CASSPHRDRTGELFF
>-|-|TRBV6-5|TRBJ1-1
TGTGCCAGCAGTTACTCTACGGGGAACACTGAAGCTTTCTTT
CASSYSTGNTEAFF
>TRBD1|-|TRBV29-1|TRBJ2-7
TGCAGCGTTGGGCAGGGGGCGTTCGAGCAGTACTTC
CSVGQGAFEQYF
>-|-|TRBV5-1|TRBJ1-4
TGCGCCAGCAGCTTGGCCAGGGGTGTCGCAACTAATGAAAAACTGTTTTTT
CASSLARGVATNEKLFF
>-|-|TRBV5-1|TRBJ2-3
TGCGCCAGCAGCTTGCGGAGTGGGTTGGATACGCAGTATTTT
CASSLRSGLDTQYF
>-|-|TRBV13|TRBJ2-1
TGTGCCAGCAGCCCTGGGACACCCGACGGTGAGCAGTTCTTC
CASSPGTPDGEQFF
>-|medium-sized|TRBV18|TRBJ1-3
TGTGCCAGCTCACCCCCCGACAGCACTGGAAACACCATATATTTT
CASSPPDSTGNTIYF
>TRBD2|-|TRBV7-2|TRBJ2-5
TGTGCCAGCAGCTTCGGACTAGCTGGAGAGAACCAGTACTTC
CASSFGLAGENQYF
>TRBD2|-|TRBV5-1|TRBJ2-1
TGCGCCAGCAGCTTAGCGGGGAGCCCAGTTGACAATGAGCAGTTCTTC
CASSLAGSPVDNEQFF
>-|-|TRBV28|TRBJ2-7
TGTGCCTCTAGACCAGCACGCGGCGAGCAGTACTTC
CASRPARGEQYF
>TRBD2|-|TRBV19|TRBJ2-7
TGTGCCAGTAGTATCGGCGGGAGAGACTACGAGCAGTACTTC
CASSIGGRDYEQYF
>TRBD1|-|TRBV25-1|TRBJ2-3
TGTGCCAGCAGTGAATATAAGGGACAGGGGGCAACAGATACGCAGTATTTT
CASSEYKGQGATDTQYF
>-|-|TRBV6-5|TRBJ1-1
TGTGCCACCTCGAACGGGGGTTACGCTGAAGCTTTCTTT
CATSNGGYAEAFF
>TRBD2|-|TRBV30|TRBJ2-7
TGTGCCTCCCATAGCGGGGGCTACGAGCAGTACTTC
CASHSGGYEQYF
>TRBD2|-|TRBV4-2|TRBJ2-7
TGTGCCAGCAGCCAAGAGCGGGGGGGTTACGAGCAGTACTTC
CASSQERGGYEQYF
>-|-|TRBV18|TRBJ2-1
TGTGCCAGCTCACCAGGTGCGGTAAATGAGCAGTTCTTC
CASSPGAVNEQFF
>TRBD1|-|TRBV9|TRBJ2-1
TGTGCCAGCAGCCCTACCCCGGGACAGGAGTACAATGAGCAGTTCTTC
CASSPTPGQEYNEQFF
>TRBD2|-|TRBV18|TRBJ2-3
TGTGCCAGCTCACCTATAACCGGGACTAGAGGCGGCACAGATAAGCAGTATTTT
CASSPITGTRGGTDKQYF
>TRBD1|-|TRBV7-7|TRBJ2-3
TGTGCTAGCAGCTCCGGACAGGGCGCCAACACAGATACGCAGTATTTT
CASSSGQGANTDTQYF
>TRBD1|-|TRBV28|TRBJ1-2
TGTGCCAGCAGTTCAGGACAGGGCGTCGACTATGGCTACACCTTC
CASSSGQGVDYGYTF
>TRBD1|-|TRBV7-3|TRBJ2-7
TGTGCCAGCAGCTTCGGGACAGCCAGGGAGCAGTACTTC
CASSFGTAREQYF
>TRBD1|-|TRBV7-9|TRBJ1-2
TGTGCCAGCAGCTTCGGGACAGGGGACTATGGCTACACCTTC
CASSFGTGDYGYTF